This T cell receptor beta chain was observed in a study of graft-versus-host responses after intestinal transplantation. TCRdb keeps only in-frame clones here, not all; method: immunoSEQ multiplex PCR. Of some 55,000 clones in the sample, 91% were seen once. The CDR3 extends over 15 amino acids. The germline gives CDR1 SGHRS, CDR2 YFSETQ. The V and J ends lost 6 bases and 3 bases, in that order; junction bases with no gene match: 7. The specimen comprised PBMCs, sampled 662 days after intestinal transplant. The TCR originated in a human patient who received an intestinal transplant, so some T cells may come from the graft donor. This chain joins TRBV5-1 and TRBJ2-3, with TRBD1 identical over 10 bases. For the CDR3, the DNA is TGCGCCAGCATAAGTGGGGGACAGGGGACAGATACGCAGTATTTT. Protein product: CASISGGQGTDTQYF.